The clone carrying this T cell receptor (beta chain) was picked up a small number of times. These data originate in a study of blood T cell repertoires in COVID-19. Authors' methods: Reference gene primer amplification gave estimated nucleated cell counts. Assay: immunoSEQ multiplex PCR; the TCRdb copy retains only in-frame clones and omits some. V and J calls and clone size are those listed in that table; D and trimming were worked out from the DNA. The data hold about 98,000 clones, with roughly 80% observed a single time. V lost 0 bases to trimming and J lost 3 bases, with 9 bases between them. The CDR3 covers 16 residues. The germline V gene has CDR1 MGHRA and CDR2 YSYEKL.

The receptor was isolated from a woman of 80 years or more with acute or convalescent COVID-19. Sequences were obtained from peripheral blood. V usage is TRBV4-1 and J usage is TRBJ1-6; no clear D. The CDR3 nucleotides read TGCGCCAGCAGCCAAGAGACCGCAGGCTATAATTCACCCCTCCACTTT. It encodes CASSQETAGYNSPLHF.